This T cell receptor (beta chain) was retrieved from a study of blood T cell repertoires in COVID-19. Study context: Researchers got acute and convalescent COVID-19 samples from the United States, Italy and Spain. Sample material is recorded as cDNA or gDNA derived from T cells, B-cell-depleted T cells, or PBMCs.

Participant age was roughly 18 to 89 years, and participants resided in around 24 US areas. Cohort assignment relied on participant-reported clinical history. Sequenced by immunoSEQ multiplex PCR; TCRdb stores in-frame clones only, minus some. This sample has roughly 150,000 clones, with 80% to 85% found just once. This TCR derives from a woman aged 45-65 years who had recovered from COVID-19. Sequencing was carried out using PBMCs or T cells enriched from blood (not recorded which).

The CDR3 loop reads CASSGDRGNQPQHF. The CDR3, as DNA: TGTGCCAGCAGTGGGGACAGGGGAAATCAGCCCCAGCATTTT. The chain has TRBV2 and TRBJ1-5; 10 bases match TRBD1. CDR1 is SNHLY, CDR2 FYNNEI, per germline. Trimming cost V 4 bases and J 4 bases; bases outside gene matches: 1. The CDR3 spans 14 residues.